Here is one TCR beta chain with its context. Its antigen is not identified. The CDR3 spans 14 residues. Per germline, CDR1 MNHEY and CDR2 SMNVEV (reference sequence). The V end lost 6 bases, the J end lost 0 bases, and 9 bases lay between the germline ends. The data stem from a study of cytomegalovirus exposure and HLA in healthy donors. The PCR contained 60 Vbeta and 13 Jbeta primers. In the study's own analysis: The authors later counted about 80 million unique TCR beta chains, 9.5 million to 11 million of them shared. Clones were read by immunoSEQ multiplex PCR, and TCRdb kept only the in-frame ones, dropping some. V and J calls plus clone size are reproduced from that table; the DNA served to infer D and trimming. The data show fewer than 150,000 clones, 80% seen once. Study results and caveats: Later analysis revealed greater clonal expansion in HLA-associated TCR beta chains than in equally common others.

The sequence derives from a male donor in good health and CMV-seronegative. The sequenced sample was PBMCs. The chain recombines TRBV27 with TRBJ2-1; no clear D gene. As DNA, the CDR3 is TGTGCCAGCAGCCCGTTTAGCTCCTACAATGAGCAGTTCTTC. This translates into CASSPFSSYNEQFF.